This TCR beta chain stems from a study of cytomegalovirus exposure and HLA in healthy donors. The study's findings and limits: The HLA-A and HLA-B alleles of most subjects were reportedly predicted accurately from TCR beta sequences. The authors later linked a missense DCLRE1C variant to TCR beta V- and J-gene trimming.

This CDR3 is 14 amino acids long. The ends were cut back, 2 bases at V and 1 base at J, with 9 bases in the middle. CDR1 and CDR2 (germline): SGHDT, YYEEEE. As for this clone: Its matching antigen is unknown.

The primer mix had 60 Vbeta and 13 Jbeta primers. The table came from immunoSEQ multiplex PCR; TCRdb's copy has only in-frame clones and leaves some out. The sample shows around 130,000 clones, 66% of them seen only once. Source material: PBMCs. The V gene is TRBV5-6, the J gene TRBJ1-1; D possibly corresponds to TRBD1 (6 bases). The source of this sequence is a man aged 18 to 35 in good health and CMV-seronegative. The CDR3 nucleotides read TGTGCCAGCAGCTTCCGGGGGGCGAACACTGAAGCTTTCTTT. Its translation: CASSFRGANTEAFF. The whole variable domain, remainder taken from reference TRBV5-6 and TRBJ1-1, is DAGVTQSPTHLIKTRGQQVTLRCSPKSGHDTVSWYQQALGQGPQFIFQYYEEEERQRGNFPDRFSGHQFPNYSSELNVNALLLGDSALYLCASSFRGANTEAFFGQGTRLTVV.